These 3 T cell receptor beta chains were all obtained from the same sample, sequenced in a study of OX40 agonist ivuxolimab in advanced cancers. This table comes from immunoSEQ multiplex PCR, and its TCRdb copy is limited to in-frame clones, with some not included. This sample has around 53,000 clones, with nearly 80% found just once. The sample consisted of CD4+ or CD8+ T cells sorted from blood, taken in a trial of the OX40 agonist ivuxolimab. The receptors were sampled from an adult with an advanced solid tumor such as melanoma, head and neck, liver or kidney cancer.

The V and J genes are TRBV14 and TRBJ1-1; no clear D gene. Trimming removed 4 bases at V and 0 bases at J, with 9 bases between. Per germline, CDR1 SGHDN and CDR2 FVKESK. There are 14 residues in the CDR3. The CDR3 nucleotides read TGTGCCAGCAGCCTCGCTGGGATGAACACTGAAGCTTTCTTT. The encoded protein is CASSLAGMNTEAFF.

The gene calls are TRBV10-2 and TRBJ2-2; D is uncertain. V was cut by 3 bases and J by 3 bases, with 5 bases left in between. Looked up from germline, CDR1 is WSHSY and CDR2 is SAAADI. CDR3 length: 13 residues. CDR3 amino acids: CASSESHTGELFF. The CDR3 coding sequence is TGCGCCAGCAGTGAAAGCCACACCGGGGAGCTGTTTTTT.

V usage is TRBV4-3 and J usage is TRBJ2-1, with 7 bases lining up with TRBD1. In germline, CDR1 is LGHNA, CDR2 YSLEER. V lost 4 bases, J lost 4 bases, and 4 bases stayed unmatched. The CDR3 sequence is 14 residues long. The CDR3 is CASSRGTDYNEQFF. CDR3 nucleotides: TGCGCCAGCAGCCGAGGGACAGATTACAATGAGCAGTTCTTC.